Listed below are T cell receptor beta chains from one sample, sequenced in a study of T cells in Graves' hyperthyroidism and ophthalmopathy. TCRdb re-derived calls from the multiplex PCR reads in MiXCR, one entry per CDR3 protein. The sample comprises about 770,000 distinct CDR3 sequences, over 15% of which are singletons, and approximately 16% rests with the top ten. The source material was blood. The receptors stem from a woman aged 50 to 60 with Graves' hyperthyroidism that later progressed to Graves' ophthalmopathy. Each CDR3 is given with its conserved first and last residue. D genes are given only for firm matches. Rows give clone size only sometimes, using once, few, many, or a class for an expanded clone.

d_call j_call clone_size v_call cdr3_aa cdr3_nt
TRBD1 TRBJ2-7 many TRBV4-1 CASSQGQIYEQYF TGCGCCAGCAGCCAGGGACAGATCTACGAGCAGTACTTC
. TRBJ1-5 few TRBV5-1 CASSQVGAYSNQPQHF TGCGCCAGCAGCCAAGTAGGGGCATATAGCAATCAGCCCCAGCATTTT
. TRBJ2-3 few TRBV9 CASSAIQGLTDTQYF TGTGCCAGCAGCGCAATACAGGGTTTAACAGATACGCAGTATTTT
TRBD2 TRBJ2-1 . TRBV9 CASSVFTSGGDEQFF TGTGCCAGCAGCGTATTTACTAGCGGGGGCGATGAGCAGTTCTTC
. TRBJ2-6 . TRBV5-1 CASSLRTRLSGANVLTF TGCGCCAGCAGCTTGCGGACAAGACTCTCTGGGGCCAACGTCCTGACTTTC
. TRBJ1-1 many TRBV5-1 CASSLGRDLGTEAFF TGCGCCAGCAGCTTGGGGCGGGATCTGGGCACTGAAGCTTTCTTT
. TRBJ1-1 . TRBV20-1 CSARQTAMNTEAFF TGCAGTGCCCGACAGACAGCAATGAACACTGAAGCTTTCTTT
. TRBJ1-1 many TRBV2 CASPGPHTEAFF TGTGCCAGTCCGGGCCCGCACACTGAAGCTTTCTTT
. TRBJ2-7 many TRBV3-1 CASSPEAGAYEQYF TGTGCCAGCAGCCCGGAGGCAGGGGCGTACGAGCAGTACTTC
. TRBJ1-5 many TRBV2 CASSEALWGPGPQHF TGTGCCAGCAGTGAAGCGCTGTGGGGGCCCGGGCCCCAGCATTTT
. TRBJ2-3 once TRBV6-2/TRBV6-3 CASRKSMTGGPGREYF TGTGCCAGCAGGAAGAGCATGACCGGGGGGCCGGGACGGGAGTATTTT
. TRBJ2-3 many TRBV5-1 CASSLEGSPSTDTQYF TGCGCCAGCAGCTTGGAAGGCAGTCCTAGCACAGATACGCAGTATTTT
. TRBJ1-2 many TRBV18 CASSPDGHGYTF TGTGCCAGCTCACCAGACGGGCATGGCTACACCTTC
. TRBJ2-1 few TRBV7-8 CASSPMTSPWDEQFF TGTGCCAGCAGCCCCATGACTAGTCCCTGGGATGAGCAGTTCTTC
. TRBJ2-1 many TRBV10-3 CAISESGVGENEQFF TGTGCCATCAGTGAGTCAGGAGTGGGAGAGAATGAGCAGTTCTTC
TRBD1 TRBJ2-5 few TRBV19 CASARGRQETQYF TGTGCCAGTGCCAGGGGGCGGCAAGAGACCCAGTACTTC
TRBD1 TRBJ1-2 few TRBV6-1 CASNPQGGANYGYTF TGTGCCAGCAACCCACAGGGGGGAGCTAACTATGGCTACACCTTC
TRBD1 TRBJ1-1 . TRBV20-1 CSAAGQVTEAFF TGCAGTGCCGCAGGACAGGTTACTGAAGCTTTCTTT
. TRBJ1-2 few TRBV6-1 CASSVRGAGGYTF TGTGCCAGCAGTGTCAGGGGCGCCGGGGGCTACACCTTC
. TRBJ1-1 many TRBV13 CASSPTQTEAFF TGTGCCAGCAGCCCCACACAGACTGAAGCTTTCTTT
. TRBJ2-3 few TRBV9 CASSPIRGATDTQYF TGTGCCAGCAGCCCGATAAGGGGTGCGACAGATACGCAGTATTTT
. TRBJ1-6 . TRBV3-1 CASSQDIVLGQSSYNSPLHF TGTGCCAGCAGCCAAGATATCGTTTTGGGTCAGAGCTCCTATAATTCACCCCTCCACTTT
TRBD1 TRBJ1-5 . TRBV5-1 CASSKPGQGKISNQPQHF TGCGCCAGCAGTAAACCGGGACAGGGTAAAATTAGCAATCAGCCCCAGCATTTT
. TRBJ2-3 many TRBV7-2 CASSLNGGSTDTQYF TGTGCCAGCAGCTTAAACGGGGGCAGCACAGATACGCAGTATTTT
. TRBJ2-5 many TRBV11-3 CASSLGGRVGETQYF TGTGCCAGCAGCTTAGGAGGCAGGGTTGGGGAGACCCAGTACTTC
. TRBJ1-5 . TRBV7-9 CASSLEVGEADQPQHF TGTGCCAGCAGCTTAGAGGTCGGGGAGGCGGATCAGCCCCAGCATTTT
. TRBJ2-1 few TRBV20-1 CSAMDNEQFF TGCAGTGCTATGGACAATGAGCAGTTCTTC
. TRBJ1-2 . TRBV20-1 CSASLRSVQNYGYTF TGCAGTGCCAGTCTCCGATCAGTACAGAACTATGGCTACACCTTC
. TRBJ1-2 few TRBV12-3/TRBV12-4 CATLRAEGYTF TGTGCCACTCTGAGGGCGGAAGGCTACACCTTC
. TRBJ1-6 few TRBV2 CASSVEVRRDSPLHF TGTGCCAGCAGTGTTGAGGTTCGGAGAGACTCACCCCTCCACTTT
TRBD1 TRBJ1-2 few TRBV19 CATGTANSNYGYTF TGTGCCACCGGGACAGCCAATTCTAACTATGGCTACACCTTC
. TRBJ2-7 many TRBV20-1 CSALLPGNEQYF TGCAGTGCCCTCCTCCCGGGAAACGAGCAGTACTTC
. TRBJ1-1 . TRBV7-9 CASSHPPGPGAFF TGTGCCAGCAGCCACCCCCCGGGACCCGGAGCTTTCTTT
. TRBJ2-7 . TRBV25-1 CASKDGPYEQYF TGTGCCAGCAAGGACGGGCCCTACGAGCAGTACTTC
. TRBJ1-1 few TRBV10-3 CAISDPGGEAFF TGTGCCATCAGTGATCCCGGGGGTGAAGCTTTCTTT
. TRBJ2-5 few TRBV20-1 CSADHRQGAGETQYF TGCAGTGCTGATCACCGACAGGGAGCGGGGGAGACCCAGTACTTC
TRBD2 TRBJ2-1 many TRBV3-1 CASSQVLAYNEQFF TGTGCCAGCAGCCAAGTACTAGCGTACAATGAGCAGTTCTTC
. TRBJ1-2 many TRBV6-1 CASRIRTESYGYTF TGTGCCAGCAGGATACGGACTGAATCCTATGGCTACACCTTC
. TRBJ1-1 . TRBV7-8 CASSSVLAEAFF TGTGCCAGCAGCTCGGTCCTAGCTGAAGCTTTCTTT
. TRBJ1-1 once TRBV6-2/TRBV6-3 CASSTPRVSGEAFF TGTGCCAGCAGTACCCCCAGGGTATCGGGTGAAGCTTTCTTT
. TRBJ1-3 many TRBV5-1 CASSDLRGSGNTIYF TGCGCCAGCAGCGATCTTAGGGGAAGTGGAAACACCATATATTTT
. TRBJ2-2 . TRBV27 CASSPLPQGIGELFF TGTGCCAGCAGTCCCCTACCTCAGGGGATCGGGGAGCTGTTTTTT
. TRBJ2-7 many TRBV9 CASSAQGGGENYEQYF TGTGCCAGCAGCGCCCAGGGAGGCGGGGAAAACTACGAGCAGTACTTC
. TRBJ2-7 . TRBV19 CASSIAAGTRISYEQYF TGTGCCAGTAGTATAGCCGCCGGGACAAGGATCTCCTACGAGCAGTACTTC
. TRBJ2-2 . TRBV20-1 CSARGDGELFF TGCAGTGCTAGAGGGGACGGGGAGCTGTTTTTT
TRBD2 TRBJ2-1 few TRBV5-8 CASSLAGATYNEQFF TGTGCCAGCAGCTTAGCGGGGGCTACGTACAATGAGCAGTTCTTC
. TRBJ1-1 many TRBV2 CASPPKAGRNTEAFF TGTGCCAGCCCACCAAAGGCAGGAAGAAACACTGAAGCTTTCTTT
TRBD2 TRBJ2-3 few TRBV3-1 CASSKGAGENTDTQYF TGTGCCAGCAGCAAAGGAGCGGGGGAGAACACAGATACGCAGTATTTT